Listed below are T cell receptor beta chains from one sample, sequenced in a study of blood T cell repertoires in COVID-19. Assay used: immunoSEQ multiplex PCR; TCRdb lists only in-frame clones, some missing. Of over 150,000 clones in the sample, around 81% were seen once. Sequencing input: peripheral blood. The receptors shown here come from a man aged 70 or older with active or convalescent COVID-19. Both conserved end residues are part of each CDR3. The D gene is left open where the match is weak. Rows may omit the clone size; those that give it use once, few, many or a size class.

TRBD1	TRBV19	.	TRBJ1-1	TGTGCCAGTAGCCCCTCGGGACAGCCAATACAAAGGAAGGCTGAAGCTTTCTTT	CASSPSGQPIQRKAEAFF
.	TRBV6-6	few	TRBJ1-5	TGTGCCAGCAGCCCCCCGAGTCAGCCCCAGCATTTT	CASSPPSQPQHF
.	TRBV28	.	TRBJ2-7	TGTGCCAGCAGTTTCGGTCCGGGGGTCTACGAGCAGTACTTC	CASSFGPGVYEQYF
TRBD2	TRBV3-1/TRBV3-2	.	TRBJ2-4	TGTGCCAGCAGCCAAGAGCCTAGCGGGGGGACCAAAAACATTCAGTACTTC	CASSQEPSGGTKNIQYF
TRBD1	TRBV3-1/TRBV3-2	once	TRBJ2-3	TGTGCCAGCAGCCAAAGCAGGGGGCGCACAGATACGCAGTATTTT	CASSQSRGRTDTQYF
.	TRBV6-5	.	TRBJ2-2	TGTGCCAGCAGTTATCTCCAGGCGAACACCGGGGAGCTGTTTTTT	CASSYLQANTGELFF
.	TRBV23-1	.	TRBJ1-5	TGCGCCAGCAGTCAATCGATGGCAGGCCAGGCCCAGCCCCAGCATTTT	CASSQSMAGQAQPQHF
.	TRBV18	.	TRBJ1-2	TGTGCCAGCTCACCCTCTTGGGGGCCTGTCGGAAATGGCTACACCTTC	CASSPSWGPVGNGYTF
.	TRBV19	.	TRBJ2-5	TGTGCCAGTAGTATCTCAGCAGGGTTGGAGACCCAGTACTTC	CASSISAGLETQYF
.	TRBV18	once	TRBJ2-7	TGTGCCAGCTCAGCTGGACAGACCTACGAGCAGTACTTC	CASSAGQTYEQYF
.	TRBV7-3	few	TRBJ2-3	TGTGCCAGCAGGGCGAGCGGGCTCTCAGATACGCAGTATTTT	CASRASGLSDTQYF
.	TRBV10-2	few	TRBJ2-2	TGCGCCAGCGAACAGGGGGGGGGCACCGGGGAGCTGTTTTTT	CASEQGGGTGELFF
.	TRBV6-6	.	TRBJ1-2	TGTGCCAGCAGTTACGAAGGAGCCGCTAACTATGGCTACACCTTC	CASSYEGAANYGYTF
.	TRBV6-5	.	TRBJ1-1	TGTGCCAGCAGTTACTCCGGTTCGGGCACTGAAGCTTTCTTT	CASSYSGSGTEAFF
.	TRBV5-5	.	TRBJ1-2	TGTGCCAGCAGCTTGGGCCCCGGTAGCTCCCTTAGTGGCTACACCTTC	CASSLGPGSSLSGYTF
TRBD1	TRBV28	once	TRBJ1-5	TGTGCCACCGGCGGGACAGGGGGCAATCAGCCCCAAGGTGGGCATTTT	CATGGTGGNQPQGGHF
.	TRBV4-1	.	TRBJ1-1	TGCGCCAGTACGGGGGAGGGAGACACTGAAGCTTTCTTT	CASTGEGDTEAFF
.	TRBV5-8	.	TRBJ1-4	TGTGCCAGCAGCCGCGTCAGACAAGGAAAACTGTTTTTT	CASSRVRQGKLFF
.	TRBV5-1	.	TRBJ2-3	TGCGCCAGCAGCTTCCGACAGATCCCTAGCACAGATACGCAGTATTTT	CASSFRQIPSTDTQYF
TRBD2	TRBV29-1	.	TRBJ2-5	TGCAGCGCCTCACCTCTAGCGGGAGGGCCAGGAGAGACCCAGTACTTC	CSASPLAGGPGETQYF
.	TRBV2	few	TRBJ1-2	TGTGCCAGCAGTGCTGGACAGACCAACTATGGCTACACCTTC	CASSAGQTNYGYTF
.	TRBV7-8	.	TRBJ2-3	TGTGCCAGCAGCTCCGGGACACCTGCCAGCGCAGATACGCAGTATTTT	CASSSGTPASADTQYF
.	TRBV28	.	TRBJ1-1	TGTGCCACCTTCACTAGAATGAACACTGAAGCTTTCTTT	CATFTRMNTEAFF
.	TRBV11-3	.	TRBJ2-1	TGTGCCAGCAGCTTAGGAGGAGGAAATGAGCAGTTCTTC	CASSLGGGNEQFF
.	TRBV27	.	TRBJ1-4	TGTGCCAGCAGTTTATTCATCCGGAGTCGGAGTGAAAAACTGTTTTTT	CASSLFIRSRSEKLFF
TRBD2	TRBV4-3	.	TRBJ2-7	TGCGCCAGCAGCCAAGTTAGCGGGAGGGCCACCTACGAGCAGTACTTC	CASSQVSGRATYEQYF
TRBD1	TRBV6-1	.	TRBJ2-7	TGTGCCAGCAGTAGACCGGACAGGGCAACCTACGAGCAGTACTTC	CASSRPDRATYEQYF
.	TRBV29-1	.	TRBJ1-4	TGCAGCGTGGCTCAGGGTGGTACAGAAAAACTGTTTTTT	CSVAQGGTEKLFF
.	TRBV4-1	once	TRBJ1-1	TGCGCCAGCAGCCAAGATTCAGGGACAAAAGCTTTCTTT	CASSQDSGTKAFF
TRBD1	TRBV11-1	.	TRBJ1-6	TGTGCCAGCAGCCGGACAGGAAATAATTCACCCCTCCACTTT	CASSRTGNNSPLHF
TRBD1	TRBV18	.	TRBJ1-1	TGTGCCAGCTCACCAAGGTCAGGGGGGCAGAGCACTGAAGCTTTCTTT	CASSPRSGGQSTEAFF
TRBD1	TRBV18	.	TRBJ1-2	TGTGCCAGCTCACTGGGGGACAGGGCCAACTATGGCTACACCTTC	CASSLGDRANYGYTF
.	TRBV28	.	TRBJ2-7	TGTGCCAGCAGTTTTTCAGTTGAGCAGTACTTC	CASSFSVEQYF
.	TRBV24-1	once	TRBJ2-7	TGTGCCACCGGGGGACTTTCGACGTGGGAGCAGTACTTC	CATGGLSTWEQYF
.	TRBV7-2	.	TRBJ2-7	TGTGCCAGCAGCTTAAGACTAGAACCCTACGAGCAGTACTTC	CASSLRLEPYEQYF
.	TRBV19	.	TRBJ2-1	TGTGCCAGTACCCAAGGTCCTGGCAGGTCCTACAATGAGCAGTTCTTC	CASTQGPGRSYNEQFF
.	TRBV7-9	.	TRBJ1-6	TGTGCCAGCAGCTTAAGGCGGGGGGAAAATTCACCCCTCCACTTT	CASSLRRGENSPLHF
TRBD1	TRBV5-1	.	TRBJ2-1	TGCGCCAGCAGCTTGGTGGGGACAGGGGAGTGGGATGAGCAGTTCTTC	CASSLVGTGEWDEQFF
.	TRBV29-1	once	TRBJ1-2	TGCAGCGTTGACGCGGGACTACCGGGCCTAGGCTACACCTTC	CSVDAGLPGLGYTF
.	TRBV12-3/TRBV12-4	.	TRBJ1-5	TGTGCCAGCAGGAAAGAGAATCAGCCCCAGCATTTT	CASRKENQPQHF
TRBD2	TRBV28	.	TRBJ2-6	TGTGCCAGCACCCGGGGGGGCGCTGGGGCCAACGTCCTGACTTTC	CASTRGGAGANVLTF
.	TRBV2	.	TRBJ1-5	TGTGCCAGCAGTGTGCGGCAGGGATATCAGCCCCAGCATTTT	CASSVRQGYQPQHF
TRBD1	TRBV28	.	TRBJ1-2	TGTGCCAGCAGTTTCCTCCGCGGGGGGCAGGGGGTTGCTAACTATGGCTACACCTTC	CASSFLRGGQGVANYGYTF
TRBD1	TRBV27	.	TRBJ1-1	TGTGCCAGCAGTACGGGGACAGAGACGAACACTGAAGCTTTCTTT	CASSTGTETNTEAFF
.	TRBV29-1	.	TRBJ2-7	TGCAGCGTTGAACGCGACACTTACGAGCAGTACTTC	CSVERDTYEQYF